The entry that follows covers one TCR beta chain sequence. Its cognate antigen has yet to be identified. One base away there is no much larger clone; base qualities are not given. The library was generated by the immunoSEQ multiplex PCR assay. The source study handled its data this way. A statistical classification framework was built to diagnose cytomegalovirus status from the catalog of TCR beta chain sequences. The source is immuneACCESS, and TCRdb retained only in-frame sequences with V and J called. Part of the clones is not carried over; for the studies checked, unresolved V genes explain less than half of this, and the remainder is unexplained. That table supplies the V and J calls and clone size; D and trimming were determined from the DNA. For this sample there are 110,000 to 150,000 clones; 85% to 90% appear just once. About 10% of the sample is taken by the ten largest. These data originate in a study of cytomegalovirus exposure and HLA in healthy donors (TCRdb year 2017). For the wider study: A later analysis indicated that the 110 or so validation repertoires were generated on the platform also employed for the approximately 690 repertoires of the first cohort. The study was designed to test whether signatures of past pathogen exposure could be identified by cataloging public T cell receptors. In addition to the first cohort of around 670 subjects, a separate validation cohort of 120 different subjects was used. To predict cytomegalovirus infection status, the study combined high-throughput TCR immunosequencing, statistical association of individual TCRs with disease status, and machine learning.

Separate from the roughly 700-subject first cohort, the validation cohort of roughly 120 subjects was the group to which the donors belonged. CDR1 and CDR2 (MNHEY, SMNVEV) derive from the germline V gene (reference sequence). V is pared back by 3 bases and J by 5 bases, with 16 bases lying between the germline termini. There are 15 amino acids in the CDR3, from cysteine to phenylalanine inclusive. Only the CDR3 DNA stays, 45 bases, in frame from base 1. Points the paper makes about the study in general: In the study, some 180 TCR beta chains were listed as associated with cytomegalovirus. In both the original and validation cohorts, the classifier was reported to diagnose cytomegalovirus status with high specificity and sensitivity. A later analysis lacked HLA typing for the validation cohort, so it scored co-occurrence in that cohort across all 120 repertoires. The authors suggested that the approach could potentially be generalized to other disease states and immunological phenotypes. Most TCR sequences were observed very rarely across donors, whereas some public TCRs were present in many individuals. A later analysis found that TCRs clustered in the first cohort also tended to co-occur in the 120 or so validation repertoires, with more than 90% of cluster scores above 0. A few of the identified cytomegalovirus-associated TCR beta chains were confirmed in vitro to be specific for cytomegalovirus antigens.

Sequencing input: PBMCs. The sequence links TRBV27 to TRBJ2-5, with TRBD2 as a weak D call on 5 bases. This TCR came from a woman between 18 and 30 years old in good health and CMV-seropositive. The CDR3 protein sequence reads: CASSLGSRAGETQYF. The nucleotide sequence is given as TGTGCCAGCAGTTTGGGCAGTCGGGCGGGCGAGACCCAGTACTTC.